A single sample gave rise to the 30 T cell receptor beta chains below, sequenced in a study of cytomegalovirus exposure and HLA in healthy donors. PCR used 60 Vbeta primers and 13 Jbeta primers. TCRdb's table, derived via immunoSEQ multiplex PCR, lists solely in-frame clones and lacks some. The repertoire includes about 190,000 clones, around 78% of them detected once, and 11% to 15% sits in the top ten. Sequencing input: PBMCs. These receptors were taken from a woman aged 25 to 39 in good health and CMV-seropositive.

In nucleotides, the CDR3 is TGTGCCAGTAAGAGGACAGGGGTTGCCTACGAGCAGTACTTC. It yields the protein CASKRTGVAYEQYF. V usage is TRBV19 and J usage is TRBJ2-7; 9 positions agree with TRBD1. CDR3 size: 14 residues. The trim removed 7 bases at V and 2 bases at J, leaving 6 bases unmatched. CDR1 LNHDA and CDR2 SQIVND come from the germline V gene (reference sequence).

This chain's CDR3 is CASQGGYEQYF. The CDR3, as DNA: TGTGCCAGTCAAGGAGGGTACGAGCAGTACTTC. The genes are TRBV7-8 and TRBJ2-7, with D maybe TRBD2 (6 bases). The CDR3 extends over 11 amino acids. Trimming pared 9 bases from V and 4 bases from J, leaving 10 bases between. The V gene's germline CDR1 is SGHVS and CDR2 FQNEAQ.

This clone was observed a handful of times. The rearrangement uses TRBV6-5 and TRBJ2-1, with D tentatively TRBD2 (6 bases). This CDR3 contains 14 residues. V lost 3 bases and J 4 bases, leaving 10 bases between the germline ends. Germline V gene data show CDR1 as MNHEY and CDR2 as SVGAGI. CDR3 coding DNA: TGTGCCAGCAGTTATGGGAGGACATACAATGAGCAGTTCTTC. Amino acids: CASSYGRTYNEQFF.

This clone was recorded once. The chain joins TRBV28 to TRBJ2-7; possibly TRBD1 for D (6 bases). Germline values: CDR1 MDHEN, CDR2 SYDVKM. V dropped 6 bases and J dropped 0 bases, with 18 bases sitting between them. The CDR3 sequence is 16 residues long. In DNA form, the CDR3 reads TGTGCCAGCAGCACCCACTACAGGGACAACTCCTACGAGCAGTACTTC. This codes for CASSTHYRDNSYEQYF.

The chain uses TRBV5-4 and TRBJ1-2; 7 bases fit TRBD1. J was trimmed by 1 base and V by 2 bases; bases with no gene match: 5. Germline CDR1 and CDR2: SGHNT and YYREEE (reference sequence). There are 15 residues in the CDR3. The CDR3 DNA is TGTGCCAGCAGCTTAGACAGGGCACTTAACTATGGCTACACCTTC. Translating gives CASSLDRALNYGYTF.

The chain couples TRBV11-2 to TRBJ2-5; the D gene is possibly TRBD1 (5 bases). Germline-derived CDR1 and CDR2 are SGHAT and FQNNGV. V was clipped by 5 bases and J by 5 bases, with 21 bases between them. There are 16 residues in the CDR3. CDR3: CASSHRNQRPGETQYF. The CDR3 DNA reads TGTGCCAGCAGCCACCGGAACCAACGGCCAGGGGAGACCCAGTACTTC. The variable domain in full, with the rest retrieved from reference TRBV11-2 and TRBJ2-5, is EAGVAQSPRYKIIEKRQSVAFWCNPISGHATLYWYQQILGQGPKLLIQFQNNGVVDDSQLPKDRFSAERLKGVDSTLKIQPAKLEDSAVYLCASSHRNQRPGETQYFGPGTRLLVL.

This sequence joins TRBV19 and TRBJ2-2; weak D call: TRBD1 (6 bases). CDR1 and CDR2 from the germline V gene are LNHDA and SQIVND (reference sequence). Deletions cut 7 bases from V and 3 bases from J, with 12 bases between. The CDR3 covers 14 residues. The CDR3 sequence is CASIPDSYTGELFF. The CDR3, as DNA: TGTGCCAGTATCCCGGACAGTTACACCGGGGAGCTGTTTTTT.

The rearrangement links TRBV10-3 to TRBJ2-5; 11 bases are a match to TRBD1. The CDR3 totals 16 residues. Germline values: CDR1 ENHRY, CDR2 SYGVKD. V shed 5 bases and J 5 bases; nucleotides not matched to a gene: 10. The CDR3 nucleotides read TGTGCCATCAGTTCCTTCGGACAGGGGGCGCGGGAGACCCAGTACTTC. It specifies CAISSFGQGARETQYF.

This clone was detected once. CDR3: CASRLDRAFNYGYTF. The CDR3, as DNA: TGTGCCAGCAGATTAGACAGGGCTTTTAATTATGGCTACACCTTC. This chain links TRBV5-4 with TRBJ1-2; 7 bases line up with TRBD1. Per germline, CDR1 SGHNT and CDR2 YYREEE (reference sequence). V lost 5 bases to trimming and J lost 5 bases; unmatched junction nucleotides: 12. This CDR3 has 15 residues.

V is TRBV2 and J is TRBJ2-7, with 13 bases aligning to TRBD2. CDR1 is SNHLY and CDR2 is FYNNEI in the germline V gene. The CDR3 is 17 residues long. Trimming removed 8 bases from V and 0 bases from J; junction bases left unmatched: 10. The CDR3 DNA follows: TGTGCCAGCTCTCCCGGACTAGCGGGAGCGTTCTCCTACGAGCAGTACTTC. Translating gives CASSPGLAGAFSYEQYF.

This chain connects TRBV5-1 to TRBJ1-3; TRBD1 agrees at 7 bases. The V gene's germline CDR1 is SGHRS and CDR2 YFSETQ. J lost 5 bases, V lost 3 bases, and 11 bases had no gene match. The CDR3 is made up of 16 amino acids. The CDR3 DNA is TGCGCCAGCAGCTCTATAGGGGGCGAGGCTAGAAACACCATATATTTT. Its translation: CASSSIGGEARNTIYF. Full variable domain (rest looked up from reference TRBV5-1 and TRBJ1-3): KAGVTQTPRYLIKTRGQQVTLSCSPISGHRSVSWYQQTPGQGLQFLFEYFSETQRNKGNFPGRFSGRQFSNSRSEMNVSTLELGDSALYLCASSSIGGEARNTIYFGEGSWLTVV.

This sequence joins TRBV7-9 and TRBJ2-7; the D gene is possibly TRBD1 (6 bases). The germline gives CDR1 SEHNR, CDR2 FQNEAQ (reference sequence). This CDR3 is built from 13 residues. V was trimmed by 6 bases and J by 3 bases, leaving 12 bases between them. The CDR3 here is CASRGDTDYEQYF. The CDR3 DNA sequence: TGTGCCAGCAGGGGGGACACGGACTACGAGCAGTACTTC.

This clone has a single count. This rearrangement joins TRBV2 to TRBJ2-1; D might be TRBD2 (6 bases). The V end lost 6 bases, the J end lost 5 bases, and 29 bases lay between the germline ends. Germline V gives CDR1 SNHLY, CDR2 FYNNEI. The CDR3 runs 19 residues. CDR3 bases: TGTGCCAGCAGGGCGGGCGTGCTAGCGATCCCCTCGGGCGACAATGAGCAGTTCTTC. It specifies CASRAGVLAIPSGDNEQFF. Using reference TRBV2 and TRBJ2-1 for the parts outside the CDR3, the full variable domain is EPEVTQTPSHQVTQMGQEVILRCVPISNHLYFYWYRQILGQKVEFLVSFYNNEISEKSEIFDDQFSVERPDGSNFTLKIRSTKLEDSAMYFCASRAGVLAIPSGDNEQFFGPGTRLTVL.

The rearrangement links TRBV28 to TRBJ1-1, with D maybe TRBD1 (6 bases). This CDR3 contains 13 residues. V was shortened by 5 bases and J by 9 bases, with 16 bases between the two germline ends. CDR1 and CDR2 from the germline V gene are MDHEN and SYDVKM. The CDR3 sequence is CASSTSRGGKAFF. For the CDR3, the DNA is TGTGCCAGCAGTACATCTAGGGGGGGGAAAGCTTTCTTT.

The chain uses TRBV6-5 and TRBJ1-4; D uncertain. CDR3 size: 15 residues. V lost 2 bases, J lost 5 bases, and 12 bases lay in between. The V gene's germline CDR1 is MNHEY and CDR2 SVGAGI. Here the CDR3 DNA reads TGTGCCAGCAGTTACGAGCCAGGCGGGAATGAAAAACTGTTTTTT. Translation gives CASSYEPGGNEKLFF.

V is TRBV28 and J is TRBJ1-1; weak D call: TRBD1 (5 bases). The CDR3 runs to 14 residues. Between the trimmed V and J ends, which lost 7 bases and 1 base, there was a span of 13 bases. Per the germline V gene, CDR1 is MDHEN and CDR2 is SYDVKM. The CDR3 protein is CASTLGLRNTEAFF. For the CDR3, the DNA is TGTGCCAGCACTCTGGGACTGAGGAACACTGAAGCTTTCTTT.

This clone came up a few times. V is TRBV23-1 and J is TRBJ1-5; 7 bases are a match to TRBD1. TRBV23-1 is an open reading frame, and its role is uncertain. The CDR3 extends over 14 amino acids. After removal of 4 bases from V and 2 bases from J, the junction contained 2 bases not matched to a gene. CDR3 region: CASSPGQGNQPQHF. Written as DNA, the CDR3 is TGCGCCAGCAGTCCTGGACAGGGCAATCAGCCCCAGCATTTT.

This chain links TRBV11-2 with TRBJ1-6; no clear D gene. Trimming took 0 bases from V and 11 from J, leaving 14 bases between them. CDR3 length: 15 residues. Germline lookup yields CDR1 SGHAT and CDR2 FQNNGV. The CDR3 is CASSLDQVGGTPLHF. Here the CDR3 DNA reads TGTGCCAGCAGCTTAGATCAAGTGGGAGGGACACCCCTCCACTTT.

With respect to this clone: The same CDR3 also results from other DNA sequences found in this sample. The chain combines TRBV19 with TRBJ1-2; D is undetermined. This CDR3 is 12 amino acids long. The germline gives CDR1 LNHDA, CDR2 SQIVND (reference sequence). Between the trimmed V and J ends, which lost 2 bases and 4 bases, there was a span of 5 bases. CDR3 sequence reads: CASSISGYGYTF. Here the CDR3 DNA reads TGTGCCAGTAGTATAAGCGGCTATGGCTACACCTTC.

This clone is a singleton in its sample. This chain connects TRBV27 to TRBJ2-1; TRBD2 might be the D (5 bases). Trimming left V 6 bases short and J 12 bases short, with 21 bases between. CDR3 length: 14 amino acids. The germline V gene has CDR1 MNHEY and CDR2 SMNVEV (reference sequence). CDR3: CASSPGNPQSVQFF. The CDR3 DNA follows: TGTGCCAGCAGCCCCGGGAACCCACAGTCCGTGCAGTTCTTC.

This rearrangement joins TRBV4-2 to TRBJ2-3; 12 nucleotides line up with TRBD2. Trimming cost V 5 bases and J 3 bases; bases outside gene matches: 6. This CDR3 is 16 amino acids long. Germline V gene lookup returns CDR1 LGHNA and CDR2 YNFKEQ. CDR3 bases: TGTGCCAGCAGCTTCCGGACTAGCGGGGATACAGATACGCAGTATTTT. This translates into CASSFRTSGDTDTQYF.

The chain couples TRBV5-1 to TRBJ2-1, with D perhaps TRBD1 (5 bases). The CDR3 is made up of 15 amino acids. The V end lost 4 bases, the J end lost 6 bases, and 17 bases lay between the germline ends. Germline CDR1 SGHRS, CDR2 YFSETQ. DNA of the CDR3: TGCGCCAGCAGCGTTCACACCAGGGTCCCCAATGAGCAGTTCTTC. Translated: CASSVHTRVPNEQFF.

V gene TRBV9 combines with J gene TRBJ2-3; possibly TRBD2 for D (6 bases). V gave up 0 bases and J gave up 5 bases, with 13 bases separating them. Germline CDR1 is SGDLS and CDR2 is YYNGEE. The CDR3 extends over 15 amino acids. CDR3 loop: CASSVASRERDTQYF. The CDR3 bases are TGTGCCAGCAGCGTAGCTTCACGGGAGAGAGATACGCAGTATTTT.

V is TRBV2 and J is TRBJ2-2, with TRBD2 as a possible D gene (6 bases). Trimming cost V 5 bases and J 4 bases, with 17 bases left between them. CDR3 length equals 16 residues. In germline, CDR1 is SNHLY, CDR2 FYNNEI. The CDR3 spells CASSRYIGGGTGELFF. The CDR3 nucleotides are TGTGCCAGCAGTCGGTATATCGGGGGTGGCACCGGGGAGCTGTTTTTT.

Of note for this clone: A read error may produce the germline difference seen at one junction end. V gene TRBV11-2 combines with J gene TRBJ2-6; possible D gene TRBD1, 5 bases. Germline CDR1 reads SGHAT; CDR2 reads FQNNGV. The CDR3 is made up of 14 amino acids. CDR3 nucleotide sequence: TGTGCCAGCAGCTCCTACTCTGGGGCCAACGGCCTGACTTTC. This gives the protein CASSSYSGANGLTF.

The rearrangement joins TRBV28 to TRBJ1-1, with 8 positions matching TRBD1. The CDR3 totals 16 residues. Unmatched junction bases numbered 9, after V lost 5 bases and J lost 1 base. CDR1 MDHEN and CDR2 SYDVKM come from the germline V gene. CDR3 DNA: TGTGCCAGCAGTAGCCCCAGGGGGCGGGGGAACACTGAAGCTTTCTTT. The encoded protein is CASSSPRGRGNTEAFF. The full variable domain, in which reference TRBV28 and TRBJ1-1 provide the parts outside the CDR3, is DVKVTQSSRYLVKRTGEKVFLECVQDMDHENMFWYRQDPGLGLRLIYFSYDVKMKEKGDIPEGYSVSREKKERFSLILESASTNQTSMYLCASSSPRGRGNTEAFFGQGTRLTVV.

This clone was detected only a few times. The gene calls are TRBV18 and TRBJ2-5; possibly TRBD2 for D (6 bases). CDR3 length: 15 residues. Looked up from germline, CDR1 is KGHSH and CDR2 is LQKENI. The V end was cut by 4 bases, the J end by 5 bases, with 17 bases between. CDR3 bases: TGTGCCAGCTCACTGGGGGAGGACCTATGGGAGACCCAGTACTTC. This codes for CASSLGEDLWETQYF.

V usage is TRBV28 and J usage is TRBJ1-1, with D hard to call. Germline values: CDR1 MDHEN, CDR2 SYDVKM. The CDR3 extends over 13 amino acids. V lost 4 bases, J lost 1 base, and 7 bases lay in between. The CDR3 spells CASSSLPNTEAFF. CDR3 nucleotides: TGTGCCAGCAGTTCTCTCCCGAACACTGAAGCTTTCTTT.

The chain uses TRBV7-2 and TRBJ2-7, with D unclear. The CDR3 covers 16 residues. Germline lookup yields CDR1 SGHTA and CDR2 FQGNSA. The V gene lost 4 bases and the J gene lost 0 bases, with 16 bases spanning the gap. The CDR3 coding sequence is TGTGCCAGCAGCTCCCCCCCACCCTCGAGCTCCTACGAGCAGTACTTC. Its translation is CASSSPPPSSSYEQYF.

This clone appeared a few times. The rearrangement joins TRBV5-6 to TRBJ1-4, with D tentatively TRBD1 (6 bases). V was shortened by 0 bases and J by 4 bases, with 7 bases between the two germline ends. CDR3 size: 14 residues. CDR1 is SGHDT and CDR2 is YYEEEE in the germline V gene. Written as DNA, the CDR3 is TGTGCCAGCAGCTTGGCCAGGGGTAATGAAAAACTGTTTTTT. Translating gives CASSLARGNEKLFF.